The rows below give T cell receptor beta chains drawn from one sample of a study of T cell responses to AZD1222 COVID-19 vaccine. Profiling relied on immunoSEQ multiplex PCR, and the TCRdb table lists in-frame clones only, not all of them. The profile shows over 150,000 clones, less than 90% of them singletons. The source was peripheral blood, collected on day 0 of MenACWY control vaccination. Source of these receptors: an adult in good health. CDR3s include the opening cysteine and the closing phenylalanine or tryptophan. The order of the fields is V gene, J gene, CDR3 length, D gene, CDR3 protein. The D gene is left open where the match is weak.

V gene: TRBV4-3; J gene: TRBJ1-4; CDR3 length: 13; D gene: .; CDR3 protein: CASSQRTQGKLFF
V gene: TRBV28; J gene: TRBJ2-6; CDR3 length: 14; D gene: .; CDR3 protein: CASSFVSGANVLTF
V gene: TRBV19; J gene: TRBJ1-5; CDR3 length: 15; D gene: TRBD1; CDR3 protein: CASSLYDRGDQPQHF
V gene: TRBV7-9; J gene: TRBJ2-6; CDR3 length: 16; D gene: TRBD1; CDR3 protein: CASSFYRGSGANVLTF
V gene: TRBV6-5; J gene: TRBJ1-4; CDR3 length: 15; D gene: TRBD1; CDR3 protein: CATTGRDRGREKLFF
V gene: TRBV30; J gene: TRBJ2-1; CDR3 length: 16; D gene: TRBD2; CDR3 protein: CAWNIGLASDYNEQFF
V gene: TRBV10-3; J gene: TRBJ1-4; CDR3 length: 13; D gene: TRBD1; CDR3 protein: CAIRGTGNEKLFF
V gene: TRBV7-3; J gene: TRBJ1-2; CDR3 length: 13; D gene: .; CDR3 protein: CASSPSANYGYTF
V gene: TRBV6-5; J gene: TRBJ1-4; CDR3 length: 14; D gene: .; CDR3 protein: CASRAAGSNEKLFF
V gene: TRBV11-2; J gene: TRBJ1-2; CDR3 length: 14; D gene: TRBD1; CDR3 protein: CASSQRGRNYGYTF
V gene: TRBV24-1; J gene: TRBJ2-1; CDR3 length: 15; D gene: TRBD1; CDR3 protein: CATSGGGQGLNEQFF
V gene: TRBV27; J gene: TRBJ1-2; CDR3 length: 14; D gene: .; CDR3 protein: CASSFGGRVRGYTF
V gene: TRBV18; J gene: TRBJ2-6; CDR3 length: 17; D gene: TRBD1; CDR3 protein: CASSPLTGGAGANVLTF
V gene: TRBV3-1/TRBV3-2; J gene: TRBJ1-2; CDR3 length: 12; D gene: .; CDR3 protein: CASSQGDTGYTF
V gene: TRBV30; J gene: TRBJ1-1; CDR3 length: 13; D gene: .; CDR3 protein: CALRSGINTEAFF
V gene: TRBV6-2/TRBV6-3; J gene: TRBJ1-1; CDR3 length: 13; D gene: .; CDR3 protein: CASSYGEDTEAFF
V gene: TRBV4-2; J gene: TRBJ2-1; CDR3 length: 15; D gene: TRBD2; CDR3 protein: CASSPRGAGGREQFF
V gene: TRBV6-2/TRBV6-3; J gene: TRBJ1-1; CDR3 length: 12; D gene: .; CDR3 protein: CASSTQGRPIFF
V gene: TRBV7-6; J gene: TRBJ2-7; CDR3 length: 14; D gene: TRBD1; CDR3 protein: CASSFGTGSYEQYF
V gene: TRBV7-2; J gene: TRBJ1-2; CDR3 length: 11; D gene: .; CDR3 protein: CASSSRGGYTF
V gene: TRBV10-3; J gene: TRBJ2-3; CDR3 length: 13; D gene: .; CDR3 protein: CAISESEPDTQYF
V gene: TRBV20-1; J gene: TRBJ2-2; CDR3 length: 15; D gene: .; CDR3 protein: CSASPGRRLGGELFF
V gene: TRBV19; J gene: TRBJ2-2; CDR3 length: 13; D gene: .; CDR3 protein: CASSIRGYGELFF
V gene: TRBV11-3; J gene: TRBJ2-6; CDR3 length: 14; D gene: .; CDR3 protein: CASSPGSGANVLTF
V gene: TRBV5-4; J gene: TRBJ1-2; CDR3 length: 15; D gene: TRBD1; CDR3 protein: CASSLLGTGDYGYTF
V gene: TRBV3-1/TRBV3-2; J gene: TRBJ1-1; CDR3 length: 15; D gene: .; CDR3 protein: CASSQDTGPATKAFF
V gene: TRBV6-5; J gene: TRBJ2-7; CDR3 length: 16; D gene: TRBD1; CDR3 protein: CASSFPRDRSPYEQYF
V gene: TRBV9; J gene: TRBJ1-4; CDR3 length: 15; D gene: .; CDR3 protein: CASSVGGLEGEKLFF
V gene: TRBV9; J gene: TRBJ2-1; CDR3 length: 21; D gene: TRBD2; CDR3 protein: CASSPRAGASGGWSSYNEQFF
V gene: TRBV7-6; J gene: TRBJ2-2; CDR3 length: 11; D gene: .; CDR3 protein: CASSASGELFF
V gene: TRBV4-2; J gene: TRBJ1-1; CDR3 length: 19; D gene: .; CDR3 protein: CASSIRQEIAPNLNTEAFF
V gene: TRBV2; J gene: TRBJ2-1; CDR3 length: 14; D gene: TRBD2; CDR3 protein: CASSGLAGRNEQFF
V gene: TRBV6-5; J gene: TRBJ1-3; CDR3 length: 13; D gene: .; CDR3 protein: CASSQVGVSTIYF
V gene: TRBV19; J gene: TRBJ1-1; CDR3 length: 12; D gene: .; CDR3 protein: CASRWGGTEAFF
V gene: TRBV28; J gene: TRBJ1-2; CDR3 length: 16; D gene: TRBD1; CDR3 protein: CASNSYFDRASYGYTF
V gene: TRBV5-1; J gene: TRBJ2-7; CDR3 length: 15; D gene: TRBD2; CDR3 protein: CASSPTSGRTYEQYF
V gene: TRBV5-4; J gene: TRBJ1-1; CDR3 length: 13; D gene: TRBD1; CDR3 protein: CASSLYGTGRAFF
V gene: TRBV6-1; J gene: TRBJ1-1; CDR3 length: 15; D gene: TRBD1; CDR3 protein: CASSEPGGAGTEAFF
V gene: TRBV27; J gene: TRBJ2-7; CDR3 length: 13; D gene: .; CDR3 protein: CATSAGTNYEQYF
V gene: TRBV19; J gene: TRBJ1-1; CDR3 length: 14; D gene: .; CDR3 protein: CASRSIRGFTEAFF
V gene: TRBV6-6; J gene: TRBJ1-1; CDR3 length: 15; D gene: .; CDR3 protein: CASSSPGTGSAEAFF
V gene: TRBV27; J gene: TRBJ2-3; CDR3 length: 16; D gene: .; CDR3 protein: CASSLRVKRGTDTQYF